The entry below gives a single T cell receptor (beta chain) sequence along with its context. The antigen is undetermined. The junction departs from the called germline gene at one end, perhaps through a read error. Primers used in a second PCR of about 6 to 11 cycles were a sample-barcoded 5' primer and a J-beta primer mix. A tag from a template-switch adaptor with 12 random nucleotides marked each cDNA molecule. TCRdb reprocessed the 5' RACE reads with MiXCR, giving one entry per CDR3 protein. This sample has 630,000 or so distinct CDR3 sequences, with roughly 30% found just once. The sample originates from a study of blood T cells in healthy people across ages. The CDR3 totals 17 residues. In germline, CDR1 is SQVTM, CDR2 ANQGSEA. Study results and limitations: Total diversity from one million sequenced T cells was likely underestimated. Expanded clonotype shifts may have been confounded, as the donors had an unknown CMV status.

Sequenced material: blood. The origin of this receptor is a woman older than 75 in good health. The chain couples TRBV29-1 to TRBJ2-3, with TRBD2 identical over 12 bases. The DNA of the CDR3 is TGCAGCGTGGAATCCACGCTACTAGCGGGGGGCACAGATACGCGGTATTTT. This codes for CSVESTLLAGGTDTRYF.